This T cell receptor beta chain was observed in a study of identifying expanded T cells in peripheral blood. Study-wide findings and caveats: Differentially abundant clones: about 1.2 between replicates, around 17 at around 14 days, less than 25 at four.

The repertoire was sequenced with immunoSEQ multiplex PCR; TCRdb's copy has only in-frame clones and lacks some. The repertoire consists of some 93,000 clones, with 88% occurring once and the leading ten covering around 4.3%. The J segment lost 0 bases and the V segment lost 4 bases, leaving 5 bases of the junction unmatched. Germline V gene data show CDR1 as MDHEN and CDR2 as SYDVKM. The CDR3 extends over 16 amino acids. In the case of this clone: Its antigen is as yet unknown.

The sequenced material came from blood. The receptor was isolated from a person aged 18-70 years in good health. This chain connects TRBV28 to TRBJ1-3; TRBD1 aligns across 8 bases. CDR3 DNA: TGTGCCAGCAGTTCGACAGGGGACCTCTCTGGAAACACCATATATTTT. It specifies CASSSTGDLSGNTIYF.